This record covers a single T cell receptor (beta chain). Its matching antigen is unknown. These data belong to a study of T cell responses to AZD1222 COVID-19 vaccine. General study findings and limits: Donor demographics were predominantly white British with a female majority; clonal diversity may be underestimated. Spike-spanning, vaccine-associated CD4 TCRs were dominant at 160-218 and 743-854. Baseline seropositives among AZD1222 recipients totaled only 5 or 6. There were repertoire samples only from the period after the peak T cell response.

The trim removed 6 bases at V and 2 bases at J, leaving 3 bases unmatched. The CDR3 length is 14 residues. Germline CDR1 and CDR2: SGHNT and YENEEA. The protocol was immunoSEQ multiplex PCR, while the TCRdb copy is restricted to in-frame clones and leaves out a portion. The table shows around 170,000 clones, with 80% to 90% occurring only once. The source was peripheral blood, collected 28 days after the second AZD1222 dose. The source is an adult who received the AZD1222 COVID-19 vaccine. The chain couples TRBV11-3 to TRBJ2-7; 11 bases align to TRBD2. The chain's CDR3 is CASSRSGGAYEQYF. In DNA, the CDR3 is TGTGCCAGCAGTCGTAGCGGGGGGGCCTACGAGCAGTACTTC.